The entry that follows covers one T cell receptor (beta chain) sequence. The antigen remains unidentified. The 5'RACE template-switching step produced TCR cDNA and added a universal primer site and UMIs. TCRdb used MiXCR to reprocess the 5' RACE reads, holding one entry per CDR3 protein. Of under 600,000 distinct CDR3 sequences listed, about 14% are singletons. V was clipped by 2 bases and J by 6 bases; unmatched bases: 4. The CDR3 length is 13 residues. The sample originates from a study of T cells after yellow fever vaccination. For the study at large: Preparing low-cell-number fractions relied on SMART-Seq v4 Ultra Low Input.

The study's findings and limits: Weaker overall, the secondary response nonetheless peaked faster (day 5 versus 15). Post-booster reappearance was seen for most primary-vaccination clones (roughly 97% CD4, 75% to 90% CD8).

The TCR comes from a man aged 25-45 years who received the YFV17D yellow fever vaccine. The sample consisted of PBMCs, taken on the day of the yellow fever booster vaccination. V gene TRBV12-3 or TRBV12-4 combines with J gene TRBJ2-7, with 7 bases lining up with TRBD1. The CDR3: CASSLIGGSEQYF. DNA of the CDR3: TGTGCCAGCAGTTTAATAGGGGGCAGCGAGCAGTACTTC.